The rows below give T cell receptor beta chains drawn from one sample of a study of CD8 T cells in Susac syndrome. A single record per CDR3 protein comes from TCRdb applying MiXCR to the immunoSEQ multiplex PCR reads. Of hundreds of thousands of distinct CDR3 sequences listed, 95% are singletons. Specimen: CD4+ T cells from PBMCs. These receptors were collected from a human donor with multiple sclerosis. CDR3s include the opening cysteine and the closing phenylalanine or tryptophan. The order of the fields is clone size, D gene, J gene, V gene, CDR3 protein, CDR3 DNA. The D gene is left open where the match is weak. Size values are once, few and many counts, or a class for expanded clones, and some rows have none.

size: NA; D: NA; J: TRBJ2-7; V: TRBV3-1; CDR3: CASSQESVAYF; DNA: TGTGCCAGCAGCCAAGAGAGTGTGGCTTACTTC
size: NA; D: NA; J: TRBJ2-5; V: TRBV5-1; CDR3: CASSLSAETQYF; DNA: TGCGCCAGCAGCTTGAGTGCGGAGACCCAGTACTTC
size: NA; D: NA; J: TRBJ2-5; V: TRBV9; CDR3: CASSVGFQETQYF; DNA: TGTGCCAGCAGCGTAGGATTCCAAGAGACCCAGTACTTC
size: NA; D: NA; J: TRBJ2-5; V: TRBV7-2; CDR3: CASSQLGRGGGETQYF; DNA: TGTGCCAGCAGCCAATTAGGTAGGGGAGGAGGAGAGACCCAGTACTTC
size: NA; D: NA; J: TRBJ1-1; V: TRBV6-5; CDR3: CASSWAGEGTEAFF; DNA: TGTGCCAGCAGTTGGGCAGGGGAGGGCACTGAAGCTTTCTTT
size: once; D: TRBD2; J: TRBJ2-3; V: TRBV20-1; CDR3: CSAQWGGDTQYF; DNA: TGCAGTGCTCAATGGGGAGGGGATACGCAGTATTTT
size: NA; D: TRBD2; J: TRBJ2-1; V: TRBV18; CDR3: CASSPGLAGPYNEQFF; DNA: TGTGCCAGCTCACCCGGACTAGCGGGACCCTACAATGAGCAGTTCTTC
size: NA; D: TRBD2; J: TRBJ2-3; V: TRBV20-1; CDR3: CSASEVTSVTDTQYF; DNA: TGCAGTGCTTCAGAAGTTACTAGCGTGACAGATACGCAGTATTTT
size: NA; D: NA; J: TRBJ1-5; V: TRBV6-1; CDR3: CASSEAVNQPQHF; DNA: TGTGCCAGCAGTGAAGCAGTCAATCAGCCCCAGCATTTT
size: NA; D: NA; J: TRBJ2-3; V: TRBV7-2; CDR3: CASSLTREPSTDTQYF; DNA: TGTGCCAGCAGCTTAACGCGGGAACCTAGCACAGATACGCAGTATTTT
size: NA; D: TRBD2; J: TRBJ2-1; V: TRBV29-1; CDR3: CSVIIAGGNNEQFF; DNA: TGCAGCGTTATCATAGCGGGAGGAAACAATGAGCAGTTCTTC
size: NA; D: TRBD1; J: TRBJ2-7; V: TRBV20-1; CDR3: CSARGTGISYEQYF; DNA: TGCAGTGCTAGGGGGACAGGGATCTCCTACGAGCAGTACTTC
size: NA; D: TRBD2; J: TRBJ2-3; V: TRBV30; CDR3: CAWSVLAGGPSDTQYF; DNA: TGTGCCTGGAGTGTACTTGCGGGAGGGCCCTCGGATACGCAGTATTTT
size: NA; D: NA; J: TRBJ2-2; V: TRBV4-1; CDR3: CASSQGRWGYPNTGELFF; DNA: TGCGCCAGCAGCCAAGGGCGGTGGGGCTATCCGAACACCGGGGAGCTGTTTTTT
size: NA; D: TRBD1; J: TRBJ1-2; V: TRBV7-9; CDR3: CASSPRTGIYGYTF; DNA: TGTGCCAGCAGCCCCAGGACAGGGATCTATGGCTACACCTTC
size: once; D: TRBD1; J: TRBJ2-7; V: TRBV13; CDR3: CASSLAGQDYEQYF; DNA: TGTGCCAGCAGCTTAGCCGGACAGGACTACGAGCAGTACTTC
size: NA; D: NA; J: TRBJ2-4; V: TRBV12-3/TRBV12-4; CDR3: CASKLVTAGTTKNIQYF; DNA: TGTGCCAGCAAACTCGTGACCGCGGGTACGACCAAAAACATTCAGTACTTC
size: NA; D: NA; J: TRBJ2-1; V: TRBV9; CDR3: CASSVGGYPYNEQFF; DNA: TGTGCCAGCAGCGTTGGGGGTTACCCCTACAATGAGCAGTTCTTC
size: NA; D: TRBD1; J: TRBJ1-5; V: TRBV20-1; CDR3: CSARGTGQQPQHF; DNA: TGCAGTGCTCGTGGGACAGGGCAGCAGCCCCAGCATTTT
size: once; D: TRBD2; J: TRBJ2-2; V: TRBV6-1; CDR3: CASSEAREVVTGELFF; DNA: TGTGCCAGCAGTGAAGCACGGGAGGTTGTCACCGGGGAGCTGTTTTTT
size: NA; D: TRBD2; J: TRBJ2-3; V: TRBV3-1; CDR3: CASSQSFAGGITDTQYF; DNA: TGTGCCAGCAGCCAAAGCTTCGCGGGAGGGATCACAGATACGCAGTATTTT
size: NA; D: NA; J: TRBJ1-2; V: TRBV3-1; CDR3: CASSRNRQGPAYGYTF; DNA: TGTGCCAGCAGCCGAAACCGGCAGGGGCCGGCCTATGGCTACACCTTC
size: NA; D: TRBD1; J: TRBJ1-5; V: TRBV20-1; CDR3: CSAREGGTGYNQPQHF; DNA: TGCAGTGCTAGAGAAGGAGGGACAGGGTACAATCAGCCCCAGCATTTT
size: NA; D: TRBD2; J: TRBJ2-3; V: TRBV20-1; CDR3: CSAEDAGVLADTQYF; DNA: TGCAGTGCTGAGGACGCGGGAGTACTGGCAGATACGCAGTATTTT
size: NA; D: TRBD1; J: TRBJ2-3; V: TRBV13; CDR3: CASSSSGQSTDTQYF; DNA: TGTGCCAGCAGCAGCTCGGGACAGAGCACAGATACGCAGTATTTT
size: NA; D: TRBD2; J: TRBJ2-3; V: TRBV20-1; CDR3: CSAQKSSGSTDTQYF; DNA: TGCAGTGCTCAAAAATCTAGCGGTAGCACAGATACGCAGTATTTT
size: NA; D: TRBD2; J: TRBJ2-7; V: TRBV2; CDR3: CASRPLAAEAYEQYF; DNA: TGTGCCAGCAGACCACTAGCGGCTGAGGCCTACGAGCAGTACTTC
size: NA; D: TRBD2; J: TRBJ2-5; V: TRBV28; CDR3: CASSSLGAGEETQYF; DNA: TGTGCCAGCAGTTCCCTGGGAGCGGGGGAGGAGACCCAGTACTTC
size: NA; D: NA; J: TRBJ1-5; V: TRBV20-1; CDR3: CSALISDNQPQHF; DNA: TGCAGTGCTCTAATTTCAGACAATCAGCCCCAGCATTTT
size: NA; D: NA; J: TRBJ2-3; V: TRBV2; CDR3: CASRTQGWADTQYF; DNA: TGTGCCAGCAGAACACAGGGTTGGGCAGATACGCAGTATTTT
size: NA; D: NA; J: TRBJ2-7; V: TRBV29-1; CDR3: CSVARGNYEQYF; DNA: TGCAGCGTCGCTCGGGGGAACTACGAGCAGTACTTC
size: NA; D: TRBD1; J: TRBJ1-6; V: TRBV5-1; CDR3: CATSTGSNSPLHF; DNA: TGCGCCACCTCGACAGGGTCGAATTCACCCCTCCACTTT
size: few; D: NA; J: TRBJ1-6; V: TRBV7-3; CDR3: CASSLGTVNSPLHF; DNA: TGTGCCAGCAGCTTAGGGACTGTGAATTCACCCCTCCACTTT
size: once; D: NA; J: TRBJ2-2; V: TRBV5-1; CDR3: CASSLPPSGELFF; DNA: TGCGCCAGCAGCTTACCCCCCTCCGGGGAGCTGTTTTTT
size: NA; D: TRBD1; J: TRBJ2-1; V: TRBV30; CDR3: CAWSVRQGRWNEQFF; DNA: TGTGCCTGGAGTGTACGACAGGGACGATGGAATGAGCAGTTCTTC
size: NA; D: NA; J: TRBJ1-1; V: TRBV30; CDR3: CAWSADTEAFF; DNA: TGTGCCTGGAGTGCGGACACTGAAGCTTTCTTT
size: NA; D: NA; J: TRBJ1-1; V: TRBV7-2; CDR3: CASSLTMGQNTEAFF; DNA: TGTGCCAGCAGCCTGACGATGGGACAGAACACTGAAGCTTTCTTT
size: NA; D: TRBD2; J: TRBJ2-1; V: TRBV19; CDR3: CASTLLAGGQVEQFF; DNA: TGTGCCAGTACCCTCCTAGCGGGGGGGCAGGTTGAGCAGTTCTTC
size: NA; D: TRBD1; J: TRBJ2-5; V: TRBV6-6; CDR3: CASSFNPGGAETQYF; DNA: TGTGCCAGCAGTTTCAACCCAGGGGGCGCAGAGACCCAGTACTTC
size: NA; D: NA; J: TRBJ1-5; V: TRBV19; CDR3: CASTWVGQPQHF; DNA: TGTGCCAGTACATGGGTAGGTCAGCCCCAGCATTTT
size: NA; D: NA; J: TRBJ1-1; V: TRBV12-3/TRBV12-4; CDR3: CASSLAGSAFF; DNA: TGTGCCAGCAGTTTAGCAGGGTCCGCTTTCTTT
size: NA; D: NA; J: TRBJ2-1; V: TRBV5-1; CDR3: CASSPRRPGRYNEQFF; DNA: TGCGCCAGCAGCCCCCGGAGACCGGGGAGGTACAATGAGCAGTTCTTC
size: once; D: NA; J: TRBJ2-3; V: TRBV29-1; CDR3: CSVEADVARSTDTQYF; DNA: TGCAGCGTTGAAGCCGACGTAGCGAGGAGCACAGATACGCAGTATTTT
size: once; D: TRBD1; J: TRBJ2-6; V: TRBV4-2; CDR3: CASNPARGQGVKSGANVLTF; DNA: TGTGCCAGCAACCCCGCTCGGGGACAGGGGGTAAAAAGTGGGGCCAACGTCCTGACTTTC
size: NA; D: NA; J: TRBJ1-5; V: TRBV1; CDR3: CTSPRDPTIDSNQPQHF; DNA: TGCACCAGCCCGCGGGACCCGACAATTGATAGCAATCAGCCCCAGCATTTT
size: NA; D: TRBD2; J: TRBJ2-7; V: TRBV11-2; CDR3: CASSAASGSFSYEQYF; DNA: TGTGCCAGCAGCGCCGCTAGCGGATCCTTCTCCTACGAGCAGTACTTC
size: NA; D: NA; J: TRBJ2-7; V: TRBV20-1; CDR3: CSASDYSYEQYF; DNA: TGCAGTGCTAGCGACTACTCCTACGAGCAGTACTTC
size: once; D: NA; J: TRBJ1-4; V: TRBV29-1; CDR3: CSGAYNEKLFF; DNA: TGCAGCGGGGCCTATAATGAAAAACTGTTTTTT
size: NA; D: NA; J: TRBJ1-2; V: TRBV2; CDR3: CASSEYSAHTF; DNA: TGTGCCAGCAGTGAATACTCGGCCCACACCTTC
size: once; D: NA; J: TRBJ2-5; V: TRBV20-1; CDR3: CSAQTSTSPETQYF; DNA: TGCAGTGCGCAAACTAGCACCTCGCCGGAGACCCAGTACTTC
size: NA; D: TRBD2; J: TRBJ2-7; V: TRBV9; CDR3: CASSVAGGGEQYF; DNA: TGTGCCAGCAGCGTTGCTGGGGGAGGGGAGCAGTACTTC
size: NA; D: TRBD1; J: TRBJ2-4; V: TRBV20-1; CDR3: CSAYPGGAGNIQYF; DNA: TGCAGTGCCTATCCAGGGGGCGCAGGGAACATTCAGTACTTC
size: NA; D: TRBD1; J: TRBJ2-7; V: TRBV29-1; CDR3: CSVPRTGRPYEQYF; DNA: TGCAGCGTTCCTAGGACAGGGCGACCCTACGAGCAGTACTTC
size: NA; D: NA; J: TRBJ2-7; V: TRBV3-1; CDR3: CASSTSPTYEQYF; DNA: TGTGCCAGCAGCACCTCCCCCACCTACGAGCAGTACTTC
size: NA; D: TRBD2; J: TRBJ2-1; V: TRBV5-4; CDR3: CASSPIAGGPVNEQFF; DNA: TGTGCCAGCAGCCCCATAGCGGGGGGGCCCGTAAATGAGCAGTTCTTC